The clone carrying this T cell receptor (beta chain) was detected once. This specimen comes from a study of blood T cell repertoires in COVID-19. Overall study: Donors in the United States, Italy and Spain gave samples during acute or convalescent COVID-19. T cells, B-cell-depleted T cells, or PBMCs supplied cDNA or gDNA.

The CDR3 consists of 13 residues. Germline V gene lookup returns CDR1 LGHDT and CDR2 YNNKEL (reference sequence). Trimming stripped 4 bases from V and 8 bases from J, with 14 bases between. Original data processing: Amplification from reference gene primers served as the basis for estimated nucleated cell counts. Profiled with immunoSEQ multiplex PCR; TCRdb holds only in-frame clones, not every one. That table is the source of V, J and clone size, and D and trimming were worked out from the DNA. The top ten clones hold around 3% of a sample with 350,000 or so clones, around 82% of them seen once. Input material: peripheral blood. This TCR was recovered from a man younger than 40 with active or convalescent COVID-19. The rearrangement links TRBV3-1 (or the pseudogene TRBV3-2) to TRBJ1-2; weak D call: TRBD1 (6 bases). The CDR3 sequence: CASSPLGGWGYTF. Written as DNA, the CDR3 is TGTGCCAGCAGCCCCCTAGGGGGATGGGGCTACACCTTC.